The 7 T cell receptor beta chains below come from one sample, sequenced in a study of blood T cell repertoires in COVID-19. The method was immunoSEQ multiplex PCR; TCRdb's version includes in-frame clones alone and lacks a portion of them. The sample contains fewer than 350,000 clones, roughly 91% of which appear only once. The sequencing input was peripheral blood. These receptors came from a middle-aged man with acute or convalescent COVID-19.

The rearrangement uses TRBV7-9 and TRBJ1-2; 9 bases are a match to TRBD1. The V and J ends lost 5 bases and 6 bases, in that order; junction bases with no gene match: 7. CDR1 SEHNR and CDR2 FQNEAQ come from the germline V gene (reference sequence). The CDR3 extends over 14 amino acids. Here the CDR3 reads CASSRTGEGNGYTF. In nucleotides, the CDR3 is TGTGCCAGCAGCCGGACAGGGGAAGGGAATGGCTACACCTTC.

V usage is TRBV29-1 and J usage is TRBJ1-4, with D uncertain. Trimming left V 4 bases short and J 4 bases short, with 10 bases between. CDR3 length: 13 amino acids. The germline gives CDR1 SQVTM, CDR2 ANQGSEA. This chain's CDR3 is CSVVGIDNEKLFF. CDR3 coding DNA: TGCAGCGTTGTGGGCATTGATAATGAAAAACTGTTTTTT.

Here the CDR3 reads CATSDQREPDREHGYTF. As DNA, the CDR3 is TGTGCCACCAGTGACCAACGTGAGCCGGACAGGGAACATGGCTACACCTTC. V is TRBV24-1 and J is TRBJ1-2; 8 positions agree with TRBD1. Germline CDR1 reads KGHDR; CDR2 reads SFDVKD. Losses at the gene ends were 4 bases for V and 6 bases for J; bases not matched to a gene: 15. The CDR3 runs 17 residues.

Worth noting for this clone: One junction end does not reproduce the germline sequence, and a read error may be involved. V gene TRBV30 combines with J gene TRBJ2-7, with TRBD2 matching 8 bases. CDR3 length: 12 amino acids. Germline V gives CDR1 GTSNPN, CDR2 SVGIG (reference sequence). CDR3 sequence (DNA): TGTGCCTGGAGTGTGGGCGGGGGGCGCCAAGCCTTC. Translation: CAWSVGGGRQAF. Using reference TRBV30 and TRBJ2-7 for the parts outside the CDR3, the full variable domain is SQTIHQWPATLVQPVGSPLSLECTVEGTSNPNLYWYRQAAGRGLQLLFYSVGIGQISSEVPQNLSASRPQDRQFILSSKKLLLSDSGFYLCAWSVGGGRQAFGPGTRLTVT.

The V gene is TRBV10-3, the J gene TRBJ2-7, with TRBD1 matching 7 bases. The length of the CDR3 is 14 residues. V lost 4 bases to trimming and J lost 5 bases; unmatched junction nucleotides: 8. CDR1 and CDR2 from the germline V gene are ENHRY and SYGVKD. CDR3 region: CAISVRDRSHEQYF. In nucleotides, the CDR3 is TGTGCCATCAGTGTCCGGGACAGATCCCACGAGCAGTACTTC.

The J gene is TRBJ1-2, the V gene TRBV4-2; D is uncertain. The ends were cut back, 2 bases at V and 1 base at J, with 14 bases in the middle. The germline CDR1 and CDR2 sequences are LGHNA and YNFKEQ. The CDR3 sequence is 16 residues long. CDR3 bases: TGTGCCAGCAGCCAATCCCGGGGAAGGAATAACTATGGCTACACCTTC. This codes for CASSQSRGRNNYGYTF.

The chain couples TRBV4-1 to TRBJ1-6, with D tentatively TRBD1 (6 bases). The CDR3 runs to 14 residues. Germline assignment: CDR1 MGHRA and CDR2 YSYEKL. Trimming took off 0 bases at V and 9 bases at J, with 9 bases between the two ends. The CDR3 coding sequence is TGCGCCAGCAGCCAAGAGCGACAGGTTTCACCCCTCCACTTT. Translated, it gives CASSQERQVSPLHF.